This T cell receptor beta chain comes out of a study of glioma-infiltrating T cells after dendritic cell vaccination. Study results and limitations: Patients with more pretreatment TILs had longer time to progression and survival.

The ends lost 7 bases at V and 8 bases at J; junction bases unmatched: 11. CDR3 length: 14 amino acids. The germline V gene encodes CDR1 MNHEY and CDR2 SVGAGI. Libraries were prepared by immunoSEQ multiplex PCR; TCRdb keeps only in-frame clonotypes and omits some of them. The table shows around 72,000 clones, with around 86% occurring only once. PBMC were collected before vaccination, two weeks after the third vaccination, and at progression. Details on this clone: Its antigen is unknown.

Sequenced material: blood, taken before dendritic cell vaccination. The clonotype was recovered from a human donor with glioblastoma. J is TRBJ1-2 and V is TRBV6-5; 9 bases fit TRBD1. The CDR3 is CASTLPGQGGGYTF. The CDR3 bases are TGTGCCAGCACCTTACCGGGACAGGGAGGGGGCTACACCTTC.